These 2 T cell receptor beta chains were sequenced from one sample in a study of shared clonotypes between healthy human individuals. Only in-frame clones appear in the TCRdb table, and some are missing; sequencing was by immunoSEQ multiplex PCR. The profile shows about 1.4 million clones, roughly 96% of them singletons. Sequencing used naive CD4+ T cells sorted from blood. The sample's subset: CD45RA+ positively selected. The origin of the receptors is a man aged 25 to 45 in good health.

The chain couples TRBV7-8 to TRBJ2-7, with 8 bases identical to TRBD1. The J segment lost 0 bases and the V segment lost 9 bases, leaving 19 bases of the junction unmatched. The CDR3 is made up of 18 amino acids. Germline V gene data show CDR1 as SGHVS and CDR2 as FQNEAQ. The CDR3 nucleotides are TGTGCCAGTTCCGGGACAGGAATACAATCACACAGCTCCTACGAGCAGTACTTC. It translates to CASSGTGIQSHSSYEQYF.

The CDR3 sequence is CSVVIAGWNEQFF. Written as DNA, the CDR3 is TGCAGCGTTGTAATAGCGGGGTGGAATGAGCAGTTCTTC. The chain joins TRBV29-1 to TRBJ2-1; 8 bases map to TRBD2. Germline V lookup: CDR1 SQVTM, CDR2 ANQGSEA. CDR3 length equals 13 residues. With 4 bases clipped from V and 7 bases from J, the junction kept 6 bases outside the gene matches.